A selection of T cell receptor beta chains follows, all from one sample in a study of PD-1 blockade in classical Hodgkin lymphoma. Measured with immunoSEQ multiplex PCR; TCRdb has only the in-frame clones, and not every one. The repertoire includes 45,000 to 55,000 clones, roughly 80% of them detected once, and approximately 15% sits in the top ten. Sequenced here: peripheral blood mononuclear cells (PBMCs), sampled at baseline. The receptors were sampled from a human donor with classical Hodgkin lymphoma. The CDR3 runs from the conserved cysteine through the conserved F or W. D genes are given only for firm matches. Size tells how often a clone was seen (once, few, many) or the class of an expanded clone, and some rows leave it out.

j_call,d_call,clone_size,v_call,cdr3_aa,cdr3_nt
TRBJ2-3,TRBD2,-,TRBV7-9,CASSSPGLAGGLPADTQYF,TGTGCCAGCAGCTCCCCGGGACTAGCGGGAGGCCTCCCCGCAGATACGCAGTATTTT
TRBJ1-5,-,-,TRBV7-9,CASSRDGRNQPQHF,TGTGCCAGCAGCAGGGACGGGAGGAATCAGCCCCAGCATTTT
TRBJ2-5,-,-,TRBV11-3,CASSFFGGRSGETQYF,TGTGCCAGCAGCTTTTTTGGGGGTCGGTCAGGGGAGACCCAGTACTTC
TRBJ2-2,-,-,TRBV19,CASSIGRGRAGELFF,TGTGCCAGTAGTATTGGCCGGGGCCGGGCCGGGGAGCTGTTTTTT
TRBJ2-5,TRBD2,-,TRBV27,CASSVRDWGGETQYF,TGTGCCAGCAGTGTTCGGGACTGGGGGGGAGAGACCCAGTACTTC
TRBJ1-2,TRBD1,-,TRBV19,CASSVPRTGGGYTF,TGTGCCAGTAGTGTCCCACGGACAGGGGGCGGCTACACCTTC
TRBJ2-1,-,once,TRBV19,CASSIDHVSTGNNEQFF,TGTGCCAGTAGTATAGATCATGTAAGTACAGGGAACAATGAGCAGTTCTTC
TRBJ1-3,TRBD1,few,TRBV7-8,CASRPPWQGALGNTIYF,TGTGCCAGCAGGCCACCCTGGCAGGGGGCGCTGGGAAACACCATATATTTT
TRBJ1-1,-,-,TRBV6-6,CASSYAQNTEAFF,TGTGCCAGCAGTTACGCTCAGAACACTGAAGCTTTCTTT
TRBJ1-1,TRBD1,-,TRBV2,CATVSDRVITNTEAFF,TGTGCCACAGTATCGGACAGGGTGATAACGAACACTGAAGCTTTCTTT
TRBJ2-1,-,-,TRBV11-3,CASRVDPTSLYNEQFF,TGTGCCAGCAGGGTGGACCCAACATCCCTATACAATGAGCAGTTCTTC
TRBJ1-1,-,few,TRBV11-2,CASSLLGRAFF,TGTGCCAGCAGCTTATTGGGCAGAGCTTTCTTT
TRBJ1-4,-,-,TRBV5-1,CASSFGRSNEKLFF,TGCGCCAGCAGCTTCGGAAGGAGTAATGAAAAACTGTTTTTT
TRBJ1-1,-,few,TRBV27,CASSSLPTGIAEAFF,TGTGCCAGCAGTTCATTACCCACAGGGATAGCTGAAGCTTTCTTT
TRBJ2-1,-,-,TRBV7-7,CASSPGDGAAFF,TGTGCTAGCAGCCCAGGGGACGGGGCCGCGTTCTTC
TRBJ2-5,-,-,TRBV13,CASSPITVRETQYF,TGTGCCAGCAGCCCCATAACGGTCCGAGAGACCCAGTACTTC
TRBJ2-1,TRBD2,-,TRBV5-1,CASSSVLAGGTYNEQFF,TGCGCCAGCAGCTCCGTCCTAGCGGGAGGGACCTACAATGAGCAGTTCTTC
TRBJ1-2,-,-,TRBV13,CASSLKGAAYGYTF,TGTGCCAGCAGCTTAAAAGGGGCAGCCTATGGCTACACCTTC
TRBJ2-7,-,-,TRBV6-5,CASSSWALPPYEQYF,TGTGCCAGCAGTAGCTGGGCCCTGCCCCCCTACGAGCAGTACTTC